The source of this T cell receptor (beta chain) is a study of tumor-infiltrating lymphocytes in primary liver carcinoma. Across the whole study: These patients were men and women whose ages were 30 to 69 years. Notes on the study in general: Representation across all five tumor regions was limited to only about 7.5-24% of top clones.

Total RNA amounting to around 530 ng was the source from which TCR beta cDNA was made with a constant-region primer. Amplification in three nested multiplex PCR rounds with slightly modified ARM-PCR gave rise to TCR beta libraries. PCR rounds one and two used TRBV1-TRBV30 forward primers with a C-beta reverse primer for 9 to 10 cycles each. One entry per CDR3 protein results from TCRdb running MiXCR on the multiplex PCR reads. The sample has about 120,000 distinct CDR3 sequences, 55% to 75% seen once; the top ten hold over 7%. From unsorted bulk tissue weighing roughly 17-31 mg, DNA and RNA were co-extracted. Tumor samples all exceeded 75% viable tumor cells. There are many counts of this clonotype. Its antigen is undetermined. V lost 4 bases, J lost 0 bases, and 14 bases lay in between. CDR3 length equals 15 residues. The germline V gene has CDR1 SQVTM and CDR2 ANQGSEA.

Material: liver tumor tissue from sampling region 1. Subset here: tumor region T1, superior pole. The rearrangement joins TRBV29-1 to TRBJ2-3; D possibly corresponds to TRBD2 (5 bases). This sequence was found in a woman in her sixties with primary liver carcinoma and hepatitis B virus infection. The CDR3: CSVVRTPRSTDTQYF. CDR3 nucleotides: TGCAGCGTTGTGAGGACTCCTAGAAGCACAGATACGCAGTATTTT.